This T cell receptor (beta chain) comes out of a study of blood T cell dynamics during melanoma immunotherapy. Study in general: Patients with metastatic melanoma got pembrolizumab or nivolumab-ipilimumab as first-line care. Study-wide results and limits: Immune-effector CD8+ cells best matched cell-free DNA CDR3 sequences and were most clonal.

Concerning this clone itself: What it binds is unknown.

This table comes from immunoSEQ multiplex PCR, and its TCRdb copy is limited to in-frame clones, with some not included. Here the sample spans 15,000 to 20,000 clones, 85% to 95% being singletons. The CDR3 consists of 14 residues. The germline V gene has CDR1 MNHEY and CDR2 SMNVEV (reference sequence). Trimming stripped 0 bases from V and 2 bases from J, with 4 bases between. The time point: week 3, after first cycle of checkpoint inhibitor. This receptor was identified in a human donor with melanoma. Here the sequenced sample was effector memory CD8+ T cells from blood, taken from a patient treated with checkpoint blockade. V and J are TRBV27 and TRBJ1-4; D is unresolved. The CDR3 spells CASSLSGTNEKLFF. CDR3 DNA sequence: TGTGCCAGCAGTTTATCCGGGACTAATGAAAAACTGTTTTTT.